The 14 T cell receptor beta chains listed next were all sequenced from one sample in a study of OX40 agonist ivuxolimab in advanced cancers. Only in-frame clones appear in the TCRdb table, and some are missing; sequencing was by immunoSEQ multiplex PCR. Of about 160,000 clones in the sample, roughly 92% were seen once. Material: CD4+ or CD8+ T cells sorted from blood, obtained in a trial of the OX40 agonist ivuxolimab. The receptors were gathered from an adult with an advanced solid tumor such as melanoma, head and neck, liver or kidney cancer.

V and J are TRBV7-2 and TRBJ1-1, with 9 bases identical to TRBD1. The CDR3 sequence is 15 residues long. After removal of 4 bases from V and 4 bases from J, the junction contained 7 bases not matched to a gene. Per germline, CDR1 SGHTA and CDR2 FQGNSA. CDR3 sequence reads: CASSSTGGRSTEAFF. The CDR3 DNA reads as TGTGCCAGCAGCTCGACAGGGGGGAGGAGCACTGAAGCTTTCTTT.

This chain links TRBV6-1 with TRBJ1-5; the match to TRBD1 covers 7 bases. V gave up 3 bases and J gave up 10 bases; unmatched junction bases: 6. The germline gives CDR1 MNHNS, CDR2 SASEGT. This CDR3 has 13 residues. The CDR3 protein is CASSDTEGAPQHF. In DNA form, the CDR3 reads TGTGCCAGCAGTGATACGGAGGGGGCCCCCCAGCATTTT.

The chain uses TRBV9 and TRBJ1-5; D may be TRBD1 (5 bases). This CDR3 has 15 amino acids. V was pared by 0 bases and J by 4 bases, with 11 bases between. The germline V gene has CDR1 SGDLS and CDR2 YYNGEE. The CDR3 reads CASSVAQGLNQPQHF. The CDR3 DNA sequence: TGTGCCAGCAGCGTAGCGCAGGGTCTAAATCAGCCCCAGCATTTT.

The chain combines TRBV19 with TRBJ2-4, with TRBD1 matching 11 bases. The germline CDR1 and CDR2 sequences are LNHDA and SQIVND (reference sequence). The CDR3 covers 15 residues. The J segment lost 6 bases and the V segment lost 1 base, leaving 2 bases of the junction unmatched. CDR3 coding DNA: TGTGCCAGTAGTATAGCGGGACAGGGGGGAAACATTCAGTACTTC. Translated: CASSIAGQGGNIQYF.

The CDR3 here is CASSPAGPGGGYTF. CDR3 nucleotide sequence: TGTGCCAGCTCACCAGCAGGGCCCGGGGGTGGCTACACCTTC. The rearrangement links TRBV18 to TRBJ1-2; the D gene is possibly TRBD1 (5 bases). The ends were cut back, 2 bases at V and 7 bases at J, with 14 bases in the middle. The CDR3 is made up of 14 amino acids. Germline V CDR1 and CDR2: KGHSH, LQKENI. Using reference TRBV18 and TRBJ1-2 for the parts outside the CDR3, the full variable domain is NAGVMQNPRHLVRRRGQEARLRCSPMKGHSHVYWYRQLPEEGLKFMVYLQKENIIDESGMPKERFSAEFPKEGPSILRIQQVVRGDSAAYFCASSPAGPGGGYTFGSGTRLTVV.

The chain recombines TRBV4-2 with TRBJ2-3; either TRBD1 or TRBD2 may supply D (5 bases each). This CDR3 comprises 15 residues. The V end lost 4 bases, the J end lost 2 bases, and 13 bases lay between the germline ends. The germline CDR1 and CDR2 sequences are LGHNA and YNFKEQ. This CDR3 is CASSPLGVYTDTQYF. In DNA form, the CDR3 reads TGTGCCAGCAGCCCCCTGGGGGTGTACACAGATACGCAGTATTTT.

This clone showed up just a few times. The chain employs TRBV5-1 and TRBJ2-7; TRBD1 matches 9 bases. Per the germline V gene, CDR1 is SGHRS and CDR2 is YFSETQ. The CDR3 has 14 amino acids. V trimming: 4 bases; J trimming: 1 base; junction bases outside the gene matches: 3. The CDR3 protein is CASSMGQGSYEQYF. CDR3 DNA: TGCGCCAGCAGCATGGGACAGGGTTCCTACGAGCAGTACTTC.

The chain carries TRBV5-1 and TRBJ1-1; D call uncertain. Trimming shortened V by 4 bases and J by 1 base, and 8 bases separated the two germline ends. Germline CDR1 reads SGHRS; CDR2 reads YFSETQ. This CDR3 is built from 13 residues. The CDR3 sequence: CASSPQENTEAFF. CDR3 DNA: TGCGCCAGCAGCCCACAAGAGAACACTGAAGCTTTCTTT.

The rearrangement links TRBV29-1 to TRBJ2-5, with TRBD2 matching over 14 bases. The CDR3 consists of 15 residues. V shed 7 bases and J 8 bases; nucleotides not matched to a gene: 12. In germline, CDR1 is SQVTM, CDR2 ANQGSEA. The CDR3 coding sequence is TGCAGCGCCTCGGGACTAGCGGGAGTAGGGGGAACCCAGTACTTC. Translating gives CSASGLAGVGGTQYF.

The chain links TRBV5-1 to TRBJ2-7, with 8 bases identical to TRBD1. The CDR3 runs 15 residues. V lost 0 bases and J lost 2; bases outside the gene matches: 4. Germline values: CDR1 SGHRS, CDR2 YFSETQ. CDR3 DNA: TGCGCCAGCAGCTTGGGACAGGGGTTAGCCTACGAGCAGTACTTC. Its protein product is CASSLGQGLAYEQYF.

The chain combines TRBV6-1 with TRBJ2-2, with D uncertain. There are 13 residues in the CDR3. In germline, CDR1 is MNHNS, CDR2 SASEGT. V lost 8 bases, J lost 3 bases, and 10 bases lay in between. Here the CDR3 reads CASFYRDTGELFF. In nucleotides, the CDR3 is TGTGCCAGCTTCTATCGTGACACCGGGGAGCTGTTTTTT.

The genes are TRBV6-6 and TRBJ1-2; D is unresolved. Trimming cost V 6 bases and J 4 bases, with 6 bases left between them. CDR3 length equals 11 residues. The germline gives CDR1 MNHNY, CDR2 SVGAGI (reference sequence). Written as DNA, the CDR3 is TGTGCCAGCAGCCCCCTCTATGGCTACACCTTC. It specifies CASSPLYGYTF.

As concerns this clone: The sample contains more than one DNA sequence encoding this CDR3. The chain couples TRBV5-4 to TRBJ1-2; 8 positions agree with TRBD1. The CDR3 has 14 amino acids. CDR1 is SGHNT, CDR2 YYREEE, per germline (reference sequence). J gave up 2 bases and V 4 bases, and 4 bases lay outside the gene matches. CDR3: CASSLGQGNYGYTF. The CDR3 DNA reads as TGTGCCAGCAGCCTCGGACAGGGCAACTATGGCTACACCTTC. Full variable domain (rest looked up from reference TRBV5-4 and TRBJ1-2): ETGVTQSPTHLIKTRGQQVTLRCSSQSGHNTVSWYQQALGQGPQFIFQYYREEENGRGNFPPRFSGLQFPNYSSELNVNALELDDSALYLCASSLGQGNYGYTFGSGTRLTVV.

The chain joins TRBV6-1 to TRBJ2-2; D gene ambiguous. Germline V gene sequence: CDR1 MNHNS, CDR2 SASEGT. The V end lost 5 bases, the J end lost 10 bases, and 17 bases lay between the germline ends. This CDR3 has 14 residues. The CDR3 spells CASSSQLVTEELFF. The CDR3 bases are TGTGCCAGCAGTTCCCAACTGGTGACGGAGGAGCTGTTTTTT.